What follows are 10 T cell receptor beta chains derived from one specimen sequenced in a study of blood T cell repertoires in COVID-19. Libraries were prepared by immunoSEQ multiplex PCR; TCRdb keeps only in-frame clonotypes and omits some of them. In the table there are 200,000 to 250,000 clones, 70% to 90% of which are singletons. Sequencing was done on a sample of PBMCs or T cells enriched from blood (not recorded which). These receptors were taken from a man younger than 45 who had recovered from COVID-19.

The chain is built from TRBV2 and TRBJ1-1; possibly TRBD1 for D (5 bases). Trimming removed 5 bases at V and 5 bases at J, with 12 bases between. CDR1 is SNHLY and CDR2 is FYNNEI in the germline V gene. CDR3 length equals 13 residues. CDR3 nucleotide sequence: TGTGCCAGCAGTACGGGGGATGGAACTGAAGCTTTCTTT. Its protein product is CASSTGDGTEAFF.

The chain employs TRBV2 and TRBJ2-2; maybe TRBD2 (5 bases). Germline V gene data show CDR1 as SNHLY and CDR2 as FYNNEI. The V and J ends lost 0 bases and 6 bases respectively, with 11 bases between them. The CDR3 is 15 amino acids. Here the CDR3 DNA reads TGTGCCAGCAGTGAAGCGCGGGTCTCTTCCGGGGAGCTGTTTTTT. Its protein is CASSEARVSSGELFF.

This chain uses TRBV12-5 with TRBJ2-3; 9 bases map to TRBD2. Germline assignment: CDR1 LGHNT and CDR2 FRNRAP. The CDR3 is made up of 18 amino acids. V gave up 1 base and J gave up 0 bases; unmatched junction bases: 8. The CDR3 DNA follows: TGTGCTAGTGGTTTGGGGCGGGGGGGCCGTCGTAGCACAGATACGCAGTATTTT. Protein product: CASGLGRGGRRSTDTQYF.

V is TRBV6-1 and J is TRBJ2-1; 7 bases align to TRBD2. The CDR3 spans 16 residues. After removal of 5 bases from V and 3 bases from J, the junction contained 10 bases not matched to a gene. The germline V gene has CDR1 MNHNS and CDR2 SASEGT. For the CDR3, the DNA is TGTGCCAGCAGTCAAGGCGTCGGACTAGACTACAATGAGCAGTTCTTC. Protein product: CASSQGVGLDYNEQFF.

V and J are TRBV24-1 and TRBJ2-5, with 11 positions matching TRBD2. Trimming cost V 6 bases and J 0 bases; bases outside gene matches: 5. Germline assignment: CDR1 KGHDR and CDR2 SFDVKD. The length of the CDR3 is 16 residues. The CDR3 DNA sequence: TGTGCCACCAGTCAAAGGACTAGCGGGTACCAAGAGACCCAGTACTTC. Amino acids: CATSQRTSGYQETQYF.

This chain uses TRBV10-3 with TRBJ2-6; D gene uncertain. Deletions cut 5 bases from V and 2 bases from J, with 10 bases between. CDR3 length: 15 amino acids. From germline, CDR1 is ENHRY and CDR2 SYGVKD. The CDR3 protein is CAISYLGAGANVLTF. The CDR3 DNA is TGTGCCATCAGTTACTTAGGAGCTGGGGCCAACGTCCTGACTTTC.

The DNA for the CDR3 is TGTGCCAGCAGCCCGACCGGGACAGCGGCCTACGAGCAGTACTTC. This encodes CASSPTGTAAYEQYF. This sequence joins TRBV9 and TRBJ2-7, with 7 bases lining up with TRBD1. After removal of 4 bases from V and 2 bases from J, the junction contained 9 bases not matched to a gene. The CDR3 totals 15 residues. The germline V gene has CDR1 SGDLS and CDR2 YYNGEE.

The chain has TRBV6-5 and TRBJ2-1, with D possibly matching TRBD2 (6 bases). Germline V gene sequence: CDR1 MNHEY, CDR2 SVGAGI. The CDR3 loop spans 12 amino acids. Trimming left V 8 bases short and J 5 bases short, with 10 bases between. The CDR3 DNA reads as TGTGCCAGCCAAGGAGGGAACAATGAGCAGTTCTTC. Encoded protein: CASQGGNNEQFF.

The CDR3 sequence: CASSLPSVVSVQYF. The CDR3 bases are TGTGCCAGCAGCTTACCCTCGGTCGTCAGCGTTCAGTACTTC. The V and J genes are TRBV7-9 and TRBJ2-4, with D uncertain. This CDR3 is built from 14 residues. Germline assignment: CDR1 SEHNR and CDR2 FQNEAQ (reference sequence). Trimming took off 2 bases at V and 11 bases at J, with 16 bases between the two ends.

V gene TRBV11-2 combines with J gene TRBJ1-1; TRBD1 agrees at 7 bases. This CDR3 has 16 residues. In germline, CDR1 is SGHAT, CDR2 FQNNGV. Losses at the gene ends were 5 bases for V and 3 bases for J; bases not matched to a gene: 12. CDR3 protein: CASSQEGGILHTEAFF. The CDR3 DNA follows: TGTGCCAGCAGCCAGGAAGGGGGCATCCTACACACTGAAGCTTTCTTT.